This T cell receptor beta chain was recovered during a study of blood T cell repertoires in COVID-19. Looking at the study overall: The origin of the acute and convalescent COVID-19 samples was the United States, Italy and Spain.

Seattle enrolled patients during active infection and tracked them longitudinally. The repertoire was sequenced with immunoSEQ multiplex PCR; TCRdb's copy has only in-frame clones and lacks some. The sample yields around 150,000 clones, roughly 82% seen once. The receptor's source is a woman in her thirties or forties with COVID-19, enrolled during active disease. What was sequenced was peripheral blood.

Here the CDR3 reads CASSQGYRRSRGTEAFF. CDR3 coding DNA: TGCGCCAGCAGCCAAGGTTATAGAAGGAGCCGAGGGACTGAAGCTTTCTTT. The chain employs TRBV4-1 and TRBJ1-1; the D is unclear. Germline V lookup: CDR1 MGHRA, CDR2 YSYEKL. The V and J ends lost 1 base and 5 bases respectively, with 20 bases between them. The CDR3 totals 17 residues.